A selection of T cell receptor beta chains follows, all from one sample in a study of T cell responses to AZD1222 COVID-19 vaccine. Using immunoSEQ multiplex PCR, the repertoire was profiled, and TCRdb retains in-frame clones only, with some absent. The sample lists about 110,000 clones; under 95% were seen once. The starting material was peripheral blood, obtained 28 days after the second AZD1222 dose. The origin of the receptors is an adult who received the AZD1222 COVID-19 vaccine. Each CDR3 is given with its conserved first and last residue. A D gene is named only where the DNA matches it firmly. The size of a clone is reported for some rows only, either as once, few or many, or as a class for expanded clones.

v_gene	abundance	j_gene	d_gene	CDR3nt	CDR3aa
TRBV30	-	TRBJ2-7	-	TGTGCCTGGCCTGTATTCGGCAGTTACGAGCAGTACTTC	CAWPVFGSYEQYF
TRBV2	-	TRBJ1-2	-	TGTGCCAGCAATCCTGGGGTGTCCTATGGCTACACCTTC	CASNPGVSYGYTF
TRBV9	-	TRBJ2-3	TRBD2	TGTGCCAGCAGCGCCCATTCTAGCGGGAGTACAGATACGCAGTATTTT	CASSAHSSGSTDTQYF
TRBV24-1	-	TRBJ2-1	-	TGTGCCACCAGTGATTTGCAGGAGCAGTTCTTC	CATSDLQEQFF
TRBV11-2	-	TRBJ2-7	-	TGTGCCAGCAGCACCGCGTTAGGGACCTACGAGCAGTACTTC	CASSTALGTYEQYF
TRBV5-4	once	TRBJ2-2	-	TGTGCCAGCAGCTTGACGGATTTCGCGAACACCGGGGAGCTGTTTTTT	CASSLTDFANTGELFF
TRBV27	-	TRBJ2-7	TRBD2	TGTGCCAGCAGTTTCTCTAGCGGGCTCTACGAGCAGTACTTC	CASSFSSGLYEQYF
TRBV9	-	TRBJ2-2	-	TGTGCCAGCAGCGTAGTAGCAGCGGCGAACACCGGGGAGCTGTTTTTT	CASSVVAAANTGELFF
TRBV9	-	TRBJ2-3	-	TGTGCCAGCAGCGTAGAACAGCGGGTCACAGATACGCAGTATTTT	CASSVEQRVTDTQYF
TRBV30	-	TRBJ1-1	-	TGTGCCTGGACCCTAGGGGTGGTGGGCGATGAAGCTTTCTTT	CAWTLGVVGDEAFF
TRBV5-1	-	TRBJ1-2	TRBD1	TGCGCCAGCAGGGAGGGACAGTTCTATGGCTACACCTTC	CASREGQFYGYTF
TRBV14	few	TRBJ2-1	-	TGTGCCAGCAGCCTTTGGACCTACAATGAGCAGTTCTTC	CASSLWTYNEQFF
TRBV28	-	TRBJ2-2	TRBD1	TGTGCCAGCATCCTTGGGACAGGGGCTGTTCCACGAAACACCGGGGAGCTGTTTTTT	CASILGTGAVPRNTGELFF
TRBV18	-	TRBJ2-3	-	TGTGCCAGCTCGGACTATGGAGATACGCAGTATTTT	CASSDYGDTQYF
TRBV7-8	-	TRBJ2-7	-	TGTGCCAGCAGCTCGGGGACATCTACCTACGAGCAGTACTTC	CASSSGTSTYEQYF
TRBV24-1	-	TRBJ1-3	TRBD1	TGTGCCACCAGTGATCCTGGGACAGGGCCGAACACCATATATTTT	CATSDPGTGPNTIYF
TRBV15	-	TRBJ2-1	TRBD2	TGTGCCACCAGCAGAGATAGCGGGGGGCACAATGAGCAGTTCTTC	CATSRDSGGHNEQFF
TRBV9	-	TRBJ1-1	-	TGTGCCAGCAGCGTAAGGGGGGCAGACACTGAAGCTTTCTTT	CASSVRGADTEAFF
TRBV24-1	-	TRBJ2-3	TRBD2	TGTGCCACCAGTGAGGGGGGGACAGATACGCAGTATTTT	CATSEGGTDTQYF
TRBV28	-	TRBJ1-1	-	TGTGCCAGCAGTTTATTCGAGAGGAACACTGAAGCTTTCTTT	CASSLFERNTEAFF
TRBV28	-	TRBJ1-1	TRBD1	TGTGCCAGCAGTTCTCCGACAGGGGTGAACACTGAAGCTTTCTTT	CASSSPTGVNTEAFF